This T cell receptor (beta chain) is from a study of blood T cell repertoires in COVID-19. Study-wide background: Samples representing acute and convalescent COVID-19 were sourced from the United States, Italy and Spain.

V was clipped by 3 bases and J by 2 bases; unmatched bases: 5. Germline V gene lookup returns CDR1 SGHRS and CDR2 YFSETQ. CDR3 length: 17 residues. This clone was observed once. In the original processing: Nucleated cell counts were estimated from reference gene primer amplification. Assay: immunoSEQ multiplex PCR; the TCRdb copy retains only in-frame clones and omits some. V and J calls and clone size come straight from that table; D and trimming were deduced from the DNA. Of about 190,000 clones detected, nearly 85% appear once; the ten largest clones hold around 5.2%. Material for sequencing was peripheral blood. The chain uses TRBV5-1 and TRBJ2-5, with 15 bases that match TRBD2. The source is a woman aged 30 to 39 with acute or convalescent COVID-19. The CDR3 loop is CASSSGLAGGKQETQYF. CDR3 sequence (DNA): TGCGCCAGCAGCTCCGGACTAGCGGGGGGGAAACAAGAGACCCAGTACTTC.